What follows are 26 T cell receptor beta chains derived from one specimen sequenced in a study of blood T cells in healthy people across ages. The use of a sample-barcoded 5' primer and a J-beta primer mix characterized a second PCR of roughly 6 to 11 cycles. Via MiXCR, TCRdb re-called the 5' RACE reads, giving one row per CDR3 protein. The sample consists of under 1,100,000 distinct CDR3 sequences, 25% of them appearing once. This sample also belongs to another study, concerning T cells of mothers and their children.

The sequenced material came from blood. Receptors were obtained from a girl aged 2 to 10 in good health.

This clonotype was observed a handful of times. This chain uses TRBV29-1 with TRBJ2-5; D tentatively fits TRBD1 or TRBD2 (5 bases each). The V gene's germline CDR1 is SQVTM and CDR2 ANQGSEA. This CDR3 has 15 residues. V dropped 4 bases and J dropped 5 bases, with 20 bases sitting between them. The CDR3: CSVVPTLGVEETQYF. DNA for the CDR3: TGCAGCGTTGTCCCAACGCTGGGGGTAGAGGAGACCCAGTACTTC.

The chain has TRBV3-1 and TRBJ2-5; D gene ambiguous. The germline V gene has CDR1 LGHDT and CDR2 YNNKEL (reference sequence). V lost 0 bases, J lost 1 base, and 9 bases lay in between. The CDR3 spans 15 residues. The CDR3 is CASSQDGRRQETQYF. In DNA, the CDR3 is TGTGCCAGCAGCCAAGACGGCAGGCGCCAAGAGACCCAGTACTTC.

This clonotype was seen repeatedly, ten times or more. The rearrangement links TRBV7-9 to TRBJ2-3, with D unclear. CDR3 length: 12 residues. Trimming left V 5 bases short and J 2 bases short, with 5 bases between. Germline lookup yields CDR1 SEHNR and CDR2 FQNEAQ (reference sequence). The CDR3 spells CASSPFTDTQYF. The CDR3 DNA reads TGTGCCAGCAGCCCTTTCACAGATACGCAGTATTTT.

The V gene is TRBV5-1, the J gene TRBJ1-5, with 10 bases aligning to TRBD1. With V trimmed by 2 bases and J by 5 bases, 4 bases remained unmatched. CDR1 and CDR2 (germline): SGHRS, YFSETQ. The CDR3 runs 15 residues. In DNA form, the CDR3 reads TGCGCCAGCAGCTTCACCGGGACAGGGGATCAGCCCCAGCATTTT. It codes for CASSFTGTGDQPQHF.

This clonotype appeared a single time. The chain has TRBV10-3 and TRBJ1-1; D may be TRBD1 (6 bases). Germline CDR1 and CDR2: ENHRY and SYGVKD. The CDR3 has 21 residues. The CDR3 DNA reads TGTGCTATACCCTATTTGGTCCGTTACTCCAGGGGACGTCTTTTGAACACTGAAGCTTTCTTT. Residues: CAIPYLVRYSRGRLLNTEAFF.

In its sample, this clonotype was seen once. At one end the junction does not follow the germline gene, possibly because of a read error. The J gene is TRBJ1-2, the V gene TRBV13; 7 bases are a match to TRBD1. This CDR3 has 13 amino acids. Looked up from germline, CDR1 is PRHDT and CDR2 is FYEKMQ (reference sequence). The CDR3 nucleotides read TGTGCCGGCAGCCTCCGGGACAGCTATGGCTACACCTTC. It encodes CAGSLRDSYGYTF. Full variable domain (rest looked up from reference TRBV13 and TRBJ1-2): AAGVIQSPRHLIKEKRETATLKCYPIPRHDTVYWYQQGPGQDPQFLISFYEKMQSDKGSIPDRFSAQQFSDYHSELNMSSLELGDSALYFCAGSLRDSYGYTFGSGTRLTVV.

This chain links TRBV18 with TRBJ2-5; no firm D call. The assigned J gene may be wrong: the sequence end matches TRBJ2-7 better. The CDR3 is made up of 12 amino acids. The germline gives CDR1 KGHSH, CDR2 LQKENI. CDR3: CASSPVTYEQYF. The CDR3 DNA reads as TGTGCCAGCTCCCCAGTGACCTACGAGCAGTACTTC.

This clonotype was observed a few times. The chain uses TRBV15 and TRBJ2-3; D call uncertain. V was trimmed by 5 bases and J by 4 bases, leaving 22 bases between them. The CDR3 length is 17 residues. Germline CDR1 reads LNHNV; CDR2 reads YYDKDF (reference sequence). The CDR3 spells CATSSTPVRPAPDTQYF. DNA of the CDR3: TGTGCCACCAGCTCTACGCCCGTCCGGCCCGCCCCAGATACGCAGTATTTT.

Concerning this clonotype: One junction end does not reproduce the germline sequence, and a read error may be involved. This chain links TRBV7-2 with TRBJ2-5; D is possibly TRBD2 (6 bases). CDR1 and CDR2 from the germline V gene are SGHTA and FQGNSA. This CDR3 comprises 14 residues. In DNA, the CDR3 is TGTGCCAGCAGCTTAGTAGCGGCCCAAAAGACCCAGTACTTC. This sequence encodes CASSLVAAQKTQYF.

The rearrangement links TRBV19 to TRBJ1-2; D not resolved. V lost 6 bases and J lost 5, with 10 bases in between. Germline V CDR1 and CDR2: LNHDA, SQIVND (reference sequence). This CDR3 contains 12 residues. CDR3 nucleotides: TGTGCCAGTAGCAGCTACGGTTATGGCTACACCTTC. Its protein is CASSSYGYGYTF.

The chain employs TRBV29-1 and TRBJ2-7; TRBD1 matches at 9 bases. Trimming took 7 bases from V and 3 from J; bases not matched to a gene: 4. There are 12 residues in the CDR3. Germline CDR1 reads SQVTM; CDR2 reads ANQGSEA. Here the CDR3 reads CSARQGDYEQYF. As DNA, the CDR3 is TGCAGCGCAAGACAGGGGGACTACGAGCAGTACTTC.

The CDR3, as DNA: TGTGCCAGCAAACCCCGGGGTCAGCCCCAGCATTTT. Amino acids: CASKPRGQPQHF. The J gene is TRBJ1-5, the V gene TRBV12-3 or TRBV12-4, with D unresolved. V lost 7 bases to trimming and J lost 6 bases, with 10 bases between them. The CDR3 sequence is 12 residues long.

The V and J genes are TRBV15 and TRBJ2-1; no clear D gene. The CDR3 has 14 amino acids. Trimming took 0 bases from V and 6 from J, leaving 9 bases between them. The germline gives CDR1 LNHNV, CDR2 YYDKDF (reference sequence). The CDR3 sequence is CATSREPRPNEQFF. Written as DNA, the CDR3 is TGTGCCACCAGCAGAGAGCCCCGCCCCAATGAGCAGTTCTTC.

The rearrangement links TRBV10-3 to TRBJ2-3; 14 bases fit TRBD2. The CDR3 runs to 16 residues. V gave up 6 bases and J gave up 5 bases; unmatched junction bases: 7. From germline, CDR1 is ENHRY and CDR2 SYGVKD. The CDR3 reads CAISVGLAGAEDTQYF. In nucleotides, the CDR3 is TGTGCCATCAGCGTGGGACTAGCGGGAGCCGAAGATACGCAGTATTTT.

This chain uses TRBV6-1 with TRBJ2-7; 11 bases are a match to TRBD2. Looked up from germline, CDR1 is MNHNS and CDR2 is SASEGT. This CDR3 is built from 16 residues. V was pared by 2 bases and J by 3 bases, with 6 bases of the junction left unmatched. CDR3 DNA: TGTGCCAGCAGTGAACTAGCCGGGACTAGCGGCTACGAGCAGTACTTC. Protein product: CASSELAGTSGYEQYF.

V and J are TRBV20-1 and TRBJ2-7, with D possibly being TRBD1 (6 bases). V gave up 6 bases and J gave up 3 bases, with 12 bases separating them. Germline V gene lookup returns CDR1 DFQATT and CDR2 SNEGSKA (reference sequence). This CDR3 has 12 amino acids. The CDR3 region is CSAAETGYEQYF. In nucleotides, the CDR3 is TGCAGTGCGGCAGAGACAGGCTACGAGCAGTACTTC.

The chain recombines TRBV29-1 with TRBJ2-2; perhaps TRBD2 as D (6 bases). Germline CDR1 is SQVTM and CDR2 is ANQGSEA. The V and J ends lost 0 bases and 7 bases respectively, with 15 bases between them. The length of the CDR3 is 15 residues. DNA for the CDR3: TGCAGCGTTGAAGATATTGGGAGGTATGGCGGGGAGCTGTTTTTT. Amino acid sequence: CSVEDIGRYGGELFF.

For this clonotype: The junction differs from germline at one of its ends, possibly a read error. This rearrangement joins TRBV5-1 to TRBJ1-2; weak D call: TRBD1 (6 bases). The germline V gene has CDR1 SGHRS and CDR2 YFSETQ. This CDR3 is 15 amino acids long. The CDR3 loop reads CASSLLGAGASGNTF. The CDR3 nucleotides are TGCGCCAGCAGCTTGTTGGGTGCGGGGGCTTCTGGCAACACCTTC.

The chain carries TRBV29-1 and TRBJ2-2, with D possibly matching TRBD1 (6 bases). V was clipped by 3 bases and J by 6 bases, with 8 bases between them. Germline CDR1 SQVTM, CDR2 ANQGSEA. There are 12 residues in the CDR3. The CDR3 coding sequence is TGCAGCGTTGACTCAGGGGCCGGGGAGCTGTTTTTT. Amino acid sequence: CSVDSGAGELFF.

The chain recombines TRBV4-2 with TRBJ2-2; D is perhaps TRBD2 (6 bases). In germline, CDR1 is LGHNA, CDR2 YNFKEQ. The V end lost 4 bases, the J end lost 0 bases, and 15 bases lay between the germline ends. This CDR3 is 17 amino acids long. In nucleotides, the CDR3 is TGTGCCAGCAGCCTCCGACTGATAGCGGCGAACACCGGGGAGCTGTTTTTT. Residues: CASSLRLIAANTGELFF.

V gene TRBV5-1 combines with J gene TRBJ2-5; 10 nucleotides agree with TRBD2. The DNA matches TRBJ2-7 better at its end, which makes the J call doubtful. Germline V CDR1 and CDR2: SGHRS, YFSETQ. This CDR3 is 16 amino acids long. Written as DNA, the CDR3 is TGCGCCAGCAGCTTGGCCATGATAGCGGGGGGTTCCGAGCAGTACTTC. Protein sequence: CASSLAMIAGGSEQYF.

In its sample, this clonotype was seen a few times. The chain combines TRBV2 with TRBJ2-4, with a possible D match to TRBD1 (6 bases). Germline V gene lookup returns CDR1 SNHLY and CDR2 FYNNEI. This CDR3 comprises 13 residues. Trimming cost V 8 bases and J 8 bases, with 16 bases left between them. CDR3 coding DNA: TGTGCCAGCGGGGCGGACAGAGGGTACATTCAGTACTTC. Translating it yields CASGADRGYIQYF.

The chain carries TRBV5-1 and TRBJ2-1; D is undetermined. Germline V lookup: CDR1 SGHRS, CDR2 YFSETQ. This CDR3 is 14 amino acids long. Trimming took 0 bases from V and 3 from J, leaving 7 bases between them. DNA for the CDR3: TGCGCCAGCAGCTTGGCCGTTCTCTACAATGAGCAGTTCTTC. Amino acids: CASSLAVLYNEQFF.

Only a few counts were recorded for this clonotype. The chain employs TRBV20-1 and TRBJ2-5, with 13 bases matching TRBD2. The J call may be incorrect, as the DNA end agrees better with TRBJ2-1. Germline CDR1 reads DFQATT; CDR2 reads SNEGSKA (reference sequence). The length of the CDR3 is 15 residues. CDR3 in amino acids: CSASEGLAGYNEQFF. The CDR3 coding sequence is TGCAGTGCTAGCGAGGGACTAGCGGGGTACAATGAGCAGTTCTTC.

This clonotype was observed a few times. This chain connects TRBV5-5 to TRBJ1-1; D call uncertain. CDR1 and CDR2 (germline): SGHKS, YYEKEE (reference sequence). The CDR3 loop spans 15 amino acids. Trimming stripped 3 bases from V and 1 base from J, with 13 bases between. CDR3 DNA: TGTGCCAGCAGCTCTAGGATTCTACAGAACACTGAAGCTTTCTTT. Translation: CASSSRILQNTEAFF.

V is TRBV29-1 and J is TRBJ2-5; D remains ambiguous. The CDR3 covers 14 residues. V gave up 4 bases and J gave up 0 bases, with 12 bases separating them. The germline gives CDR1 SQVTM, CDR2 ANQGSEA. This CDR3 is CSVVGTEYQETQYF. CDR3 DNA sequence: TGCAGCGTTGTTGGCACCGAGTACCAAGAGACCCAGTACTTC.